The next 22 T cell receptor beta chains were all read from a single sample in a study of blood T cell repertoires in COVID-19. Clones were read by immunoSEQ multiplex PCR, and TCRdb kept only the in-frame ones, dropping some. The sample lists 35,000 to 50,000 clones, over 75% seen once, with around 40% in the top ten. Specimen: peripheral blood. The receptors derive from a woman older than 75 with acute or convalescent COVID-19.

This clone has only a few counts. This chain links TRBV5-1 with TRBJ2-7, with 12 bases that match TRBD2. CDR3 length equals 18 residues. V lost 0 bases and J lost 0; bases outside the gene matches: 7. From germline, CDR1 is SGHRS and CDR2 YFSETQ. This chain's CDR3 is CASSLAQTSGGTSYEQYF. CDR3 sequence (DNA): TGCGCCAGCAGCTTGGCCCAAACTAGCGGGGGGACCTCCTACGAGCAGTACTTC. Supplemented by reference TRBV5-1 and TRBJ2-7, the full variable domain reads KAGVTQTPRYLIKTRGQQVTLSCSPISGHRSVSWYQQTPGQGLQFLFEYFSETQRNKGNFPGRFSGRQFSNSRSEMNVSTLELGDSALYLCASSLAQTSGGTSYEQYFGPGTRLTVT.

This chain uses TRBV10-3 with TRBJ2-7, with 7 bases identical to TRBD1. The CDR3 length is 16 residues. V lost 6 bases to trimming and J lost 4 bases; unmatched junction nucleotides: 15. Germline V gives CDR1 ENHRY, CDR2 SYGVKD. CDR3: CAISSDRLSPIYEQYF. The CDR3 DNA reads TGTGCCATCAGCTCGGACAGGCTCTCTCCAATATACGAGCAGTACTTC.

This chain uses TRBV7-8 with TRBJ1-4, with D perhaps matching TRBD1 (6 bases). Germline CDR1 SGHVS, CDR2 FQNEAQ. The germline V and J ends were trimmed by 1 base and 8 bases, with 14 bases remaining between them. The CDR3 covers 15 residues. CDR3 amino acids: CASSLVTGGLEKLFF. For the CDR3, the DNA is TGTGCCAGCAGCTTAGTAACGGGGGGGCTGGAAAAACTGTTTTTT.

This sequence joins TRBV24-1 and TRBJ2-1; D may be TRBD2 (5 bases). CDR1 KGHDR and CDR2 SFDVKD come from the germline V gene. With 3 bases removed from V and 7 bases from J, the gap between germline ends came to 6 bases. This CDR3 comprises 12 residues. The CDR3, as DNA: TGTGCCACCAGTGATGTAGCGAATGAGCAGTTCTTC. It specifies CATSDVANEQFF.

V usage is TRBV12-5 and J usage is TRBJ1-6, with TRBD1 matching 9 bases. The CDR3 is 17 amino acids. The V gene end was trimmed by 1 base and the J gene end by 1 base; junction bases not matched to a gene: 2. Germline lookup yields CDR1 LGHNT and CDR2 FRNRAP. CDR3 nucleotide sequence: TGTGCTAGTGGTTTGGCGGGACAGGGTTCCTATAATTCACCCCTCCACTTT. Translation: CASGLAGQGSYNSPLHF.

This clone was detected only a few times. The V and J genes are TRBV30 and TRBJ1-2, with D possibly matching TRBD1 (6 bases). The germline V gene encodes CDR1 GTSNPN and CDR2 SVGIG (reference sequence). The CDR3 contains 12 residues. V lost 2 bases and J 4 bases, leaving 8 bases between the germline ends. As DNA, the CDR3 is TGTGCCTGGAGTAACAGGGCCTATGGCTACACCTTC. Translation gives CAWSNRAYGYTF. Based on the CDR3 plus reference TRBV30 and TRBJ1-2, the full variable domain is SQTIHQWPATLVQPVGSPLSLECTVEGTSNPNLYWYRQAAGRGLQLLFYSVGIGQISSEVPQNLSASRPQDRQFILSSKKLLLSDSGFYLCAWSNRAYGYTFGSGTRLTVV.

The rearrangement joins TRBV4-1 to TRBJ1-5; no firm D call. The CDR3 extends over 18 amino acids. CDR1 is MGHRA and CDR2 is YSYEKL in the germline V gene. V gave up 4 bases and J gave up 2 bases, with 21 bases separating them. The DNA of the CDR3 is TGCGCCAGCAGCCTGCGTCGAGGGAAGGGTGTCGGCAATCAGCCCCAGCATTTT. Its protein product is CASSLRRGKGVGNQPQHF.

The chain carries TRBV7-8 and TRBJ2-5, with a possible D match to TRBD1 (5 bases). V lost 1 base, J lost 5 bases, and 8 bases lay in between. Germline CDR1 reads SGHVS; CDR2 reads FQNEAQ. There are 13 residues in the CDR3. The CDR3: CASSLENRETQYF. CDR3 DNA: TGTGCCAGCAGCTTAGAGAACAGGGAGACCCAGTACTTC.

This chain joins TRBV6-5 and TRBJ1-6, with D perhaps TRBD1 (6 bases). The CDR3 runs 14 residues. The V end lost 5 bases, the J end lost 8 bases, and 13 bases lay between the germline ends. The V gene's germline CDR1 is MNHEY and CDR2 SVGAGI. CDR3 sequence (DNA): TGTGCCAGCAGTAGGGGACAAGGTGATTCACCCCTCCACTTT. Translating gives CASSRGQGDSPLHF.

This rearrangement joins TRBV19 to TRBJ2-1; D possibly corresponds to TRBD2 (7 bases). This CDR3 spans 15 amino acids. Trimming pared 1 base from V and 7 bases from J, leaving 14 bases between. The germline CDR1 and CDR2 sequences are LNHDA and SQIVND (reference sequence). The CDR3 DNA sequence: TGTGCCAGTAGTATAGGAGGGGGGGCCTTGAATGAGCAGTTCTTC. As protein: CASSIGGGALNEQFF.

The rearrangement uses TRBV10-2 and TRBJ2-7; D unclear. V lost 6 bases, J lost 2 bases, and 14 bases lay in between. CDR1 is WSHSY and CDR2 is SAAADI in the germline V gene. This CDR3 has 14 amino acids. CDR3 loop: CASRPPEVPYEQYF. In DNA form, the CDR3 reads TGCGCCAGCAGACCTCCAGAAGTTCCCTACGAGCAGTACTTC.

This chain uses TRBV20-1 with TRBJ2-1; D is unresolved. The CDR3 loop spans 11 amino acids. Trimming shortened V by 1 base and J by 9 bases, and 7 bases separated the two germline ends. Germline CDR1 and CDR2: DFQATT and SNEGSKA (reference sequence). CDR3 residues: CSARGSGEQFF. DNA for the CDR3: TGCAGTGCTAGAGGGTCGGGTGAGCAGTTCTTC.

CDR3 DNA sequence: TGTGCCAGCAGCTTGACAGGGGGGGTAGATACGCAGTATTTT. It is translated as CASSLTGGVDTQYF. The chain has TRBV7-9 and TRBJ2-3; 9 positions match TRBD1. This CDR3 has 14 residues. The V and J ends lost 3 bases and 5 bases, in that order; junction bases with no gene match: 3. CDR1 is SEHNR, CDR2 FQNEAQ, per germline (reference sequence).

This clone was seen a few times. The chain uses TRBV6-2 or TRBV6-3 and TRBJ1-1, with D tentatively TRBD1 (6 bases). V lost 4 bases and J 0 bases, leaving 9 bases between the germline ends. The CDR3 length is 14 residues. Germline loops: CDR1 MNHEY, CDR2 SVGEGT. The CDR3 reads CASSWTEVNTEAFF. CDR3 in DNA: TGTGCCAGCAGTTGGACAGAAGTGAACACTGAAGCTTTCTTT.

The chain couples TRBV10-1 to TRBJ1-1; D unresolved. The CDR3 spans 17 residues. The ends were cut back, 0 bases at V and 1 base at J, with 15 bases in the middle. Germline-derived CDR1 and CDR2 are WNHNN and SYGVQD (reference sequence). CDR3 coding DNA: TGCGCCAGCAGTGAGTCGAACGCGGCGGCCAAGAACACTGAAGCTTTCTTT. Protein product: CASSESNAAAKNTEAFF.

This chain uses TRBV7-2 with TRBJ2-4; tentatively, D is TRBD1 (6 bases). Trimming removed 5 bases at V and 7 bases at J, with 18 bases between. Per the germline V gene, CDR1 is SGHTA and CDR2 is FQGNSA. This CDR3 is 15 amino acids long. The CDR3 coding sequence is TGTGCCAGCAGCAAGATCAGGGGTTGGGGGAACATTCAGTACTTC. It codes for CASSKIRGWGNIQYF.

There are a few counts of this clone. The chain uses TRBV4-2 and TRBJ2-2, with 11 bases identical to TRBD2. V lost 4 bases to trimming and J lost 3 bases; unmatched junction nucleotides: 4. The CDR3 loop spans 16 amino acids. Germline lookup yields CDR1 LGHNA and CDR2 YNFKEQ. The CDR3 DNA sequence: TGTGCCAGCAGCCCTATAGCGGGGGGGTACACCGGGGAGCTGTTTTTT. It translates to CASSPIAGGYTGELFF.

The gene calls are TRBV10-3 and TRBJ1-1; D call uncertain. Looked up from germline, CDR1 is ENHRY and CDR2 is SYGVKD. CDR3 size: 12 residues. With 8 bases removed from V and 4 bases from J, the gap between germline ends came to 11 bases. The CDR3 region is CAIGASGTEAFF. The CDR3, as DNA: TGTGCCATCGGCGCCTCAGGCACTGAAGCTTTCTTT.

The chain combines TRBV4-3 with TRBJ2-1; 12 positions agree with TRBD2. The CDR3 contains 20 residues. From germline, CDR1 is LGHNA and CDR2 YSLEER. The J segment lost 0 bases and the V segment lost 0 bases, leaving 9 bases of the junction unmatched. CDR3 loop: CASSQDRLGLAGFSYNEQFF. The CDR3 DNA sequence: TGCGCCAGCAGCCAAGACCGACTGGGACTAGCGGGTTTCTCCTACAATGAGCAGTTCTTC.

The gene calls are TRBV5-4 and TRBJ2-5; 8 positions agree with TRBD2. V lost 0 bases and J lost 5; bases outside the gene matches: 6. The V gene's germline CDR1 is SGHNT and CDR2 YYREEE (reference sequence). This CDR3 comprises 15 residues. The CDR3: CASSLDPGGQETQYF. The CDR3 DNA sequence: TGTGCCAGCAGCTTGGATCCGGGGGGGCAGGAGACCCAGTACTTC.

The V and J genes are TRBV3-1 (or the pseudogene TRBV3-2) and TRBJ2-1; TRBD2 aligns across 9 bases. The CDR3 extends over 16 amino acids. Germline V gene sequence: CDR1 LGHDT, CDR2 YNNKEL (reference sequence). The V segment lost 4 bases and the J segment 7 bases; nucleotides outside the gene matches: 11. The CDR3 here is CASSLSAGGDWNEQFF. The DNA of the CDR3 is TGTGCCAGCAGCCTATCGGCGGGGGGGGACTGGAATGAGCAGTTCTTC.

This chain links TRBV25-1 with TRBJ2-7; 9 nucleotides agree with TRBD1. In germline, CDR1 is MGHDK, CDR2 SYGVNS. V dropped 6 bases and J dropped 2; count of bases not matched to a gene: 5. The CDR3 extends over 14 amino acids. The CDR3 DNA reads TGTGCCAGCAGCCGGGACAGGGCCCCCTACGAGCAGTACTTC. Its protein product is CASSRDRAPYEQYF.